The clone carrying this T cell receptor beta chain was counted a few times. Its antigen is as yet unknown. This CDR3 is built from 13 residues. The germline gives CDR1 LGHNA, CDR2 YSLEER. With 5 bases clipped from V and 12 bases from J, the junction kept 4 bases outside the gene matches. 5'RACE with constant-segment primers yielded barcoded, UMI-tagged TCR alpha and TCR beta cDNA libraries. TCRdb analysed the 5' RACE reads with MiXCR anew, one entry per CDR3 protein. This repertoire shows about 390,000 distinct CDR3 sequences, about 17% found once; its top ten account for 20% to 25%. This sample stems from a study of T-cell memory formation after mild COVID-19. Study-wide results and caveats: A second wave expanding day 15 to 37 was CD4+-biased; contracting clones were balanced.

The TCR originated in a man between 18 and 35 years old who had mild COVID-19 (a few samples of this study predate the infection). Cell type and time point are not known. The chain links TRBV4-3 to TRBJ1-6; 10 bases are a match to TRBD1. Sequencing was performed on PBMCs or a T cell subset sorted from them (not recorded which). CDR3 in DNA: TGCGCCAGCAGCGGACAGGGGGGGAAACCCCTCCACTTT. Residues: CASSGQGGKPLHF.